Listed here is a single TCR beta chain. Its target is unknown. The data belong to a study of cytomegalovirus exposure and HLA in healthy donors. Study-wide background: The same platform was used for the 110 or so validation repertoires and the approximately 700 first-cohort repertoires, a later analysis reported.

General study results and limits: The authors listed some 150 TCR beta chains as cytomegalovirus-associated.

CDR3 length equals 16 residues. Sequencing used immunoSEQ multiplex PCR; TCRdb keeps in-frame clones, though not all of them. The table has more than 130,000 clones, just over 85% seen once; the top ten hold 7.5% to 10%. This chain links TRBV21-1 with TRBJ1-6; the table gives TRBD1 as D, unverified against the DNA. TRBV21-1 represents a pseudogene. The source is a woman aged 18-29 years in good health and CMV-seropositive. Sample: PBMCs. This CDR3 reads CASSKSAGDYNSPLHF. In nucleotides, the CDR3 is TGTGCCAGCAGCAAAAGCGCAGGGGATTATAATTCACCCCTCCACTTT.